A single T cell receptor (beta chain) is shown here with its context. CDR3 length: 15 amino acids. The ends were cut back, 4 bases at V and 4 bases at J, with 15 bases in the middle. Germline V gives CDR1 ENHRY, CDR2 SYGVKD. In TCRdb, the 5' RACE reads were re-called with MiXCR into one record per CDR3 protein. The table includes 1.5 million to 2 million distinct CDR3 sequences, roughly a third detected once. The record originates from a study of identical twins. What was sequenced was cord blood. This rearrangement joins TRBV10-3 to TRBJ2-3, with a tentative D call TRBD2 (5 bases). This TCR derives from a newborn girl in good health. The DNA of the CDR3 is TGTGCCATCAGTGCGACTACCATCGGATCAGATACGCAGTATTTT. Translating gives CAISATTIGSDTQYF.